These 18 T cell receptor beta chains originate from one sample sequenced in a study of blood T cells in healthy people across ages. Sample-barcoded 5' priming and a J-beta primer mix drove a second PCR of about 7 to 11 cycles. One entry per CDR3 protein results from TCRdb running MiXCR on the 5' RACE reads. The data contain about 1.8 million distinct CDR3 sequences, about 50% of them singletons. The source material was blood. The source is a woman in her 40s in good health.

This clonotype was seen a handful of times. The gene calls are TRBV25-1 and TRBJ1-5; TRBD1 might be the D (6 bases). Trimming shortened V by 2 bases and J by 2 bases, and 10 bases separated the two germline ends. The CDR3 totals 15 residues. CDR1 is MGHDK, CDR2 SYGVNS, per germline. CDR3 protein: CASSEPGAGNQPQHF. For the CDR3, the DNA is TGTGCCAGCAGTGAACCGGGGGCTGGCAATCAGCCCCAGCATTTT.

A remark on this clonotype: The junction differs from germline at one of its ends, possibly a read error. The CDR3 DNA reads as TGTGCCAGCAGCTTTCCGTCGAGCGGGGATGAGCCGTACTTC. This codes for CASSFPSSGDEPYF. The chain combines TRBV7-2 with TRBJ2-7; TRBD2 matches 7 bases. CDR3 length: 14 amino acids. The germline V gene encodes CDR1 SGHTA and CDR2 FQGNSA.

The chain links TRBV5-1 to TRBJ1-6; unclear D gene. The germline V gene encodes CDR1 SGHRS and CDR2 YFSETQ. The CDR3 is 14 residues long. Trimming shortened V by 3 bases and J by 8 bases, and 12 bases separated the two germline ends. CDR3: CASSSDWWDSPLHF. DNA of the CDR3: TGCGCCAGCAGCTCGGACTGGTGGGATTCACCCCTCCACTTT.

V usage is TRBV27 and J usage is TRBJ2-3, with D possibly being TRBD1 (7 bases). The CDR3 spans 15 residues. Looked up from germline, CDR1 is MNHEY and CDR2 is SMNVEV (reference sequence). V was pared by 3 bases and J by 4 bases, with 14 bases between. CDR3 nucleotides: TGTGCCAGCAGTTTGAGACAGGGAGGCTCAGATACGCAGTATTTT. Protein: CASSLRQGGSDTQYF.

The V call is TRBV12-3 or TRBV12-4, the J call TRBJ2-1; D possibly matches TRBD1 or TRBD2 (5 bases each). Trimming removed 0 bases from V and 15 bases from J, with 18 bases in between. The CDR3 covers 14 residues. The CDR3: CASSLATERGPSFF. CDR3 nucleotide sequence: TGTGCCAGCAGTTTAGCAACTGAGAGGGGCCCCTCGTTCTTC.

This clonotype came up once. The CDR3 spells CASSQQGWDRLYNEQYF. The CDR3 bases are TGTGCCAGCAGCCAACAGGGTTGGGACAGACTATACAATGAGCAGTACTTC. This sequence joins TRBV7-2 and TRBJ2-5; TRBD1 matches at 7 bases. Germline-derived CDR1 and CDR2 are SGHTA and FQGNSA. The CDR3 contains 17 residues. The V segment lost 5 bases and the J segment 11 bases; nucleotides outside the gene matches: 23. Full variable domain (remainder filled in from reference TRBV7-2 and TRBJ2-5): GAGVSQSPSNKVTEKGKDVELRCDPISGHTALYWYRQSLGQGLEFLIYFQGNSAPDKSGLPSDRFSAERTGGSVSTLTIQRTQQEDSAVYLCASSQQGWDRLYNEQYFGPGTRLLVL.

The rearrangement uses TRBV14 and TRBJ2-5, with D perhaps assigned TRBD1 or TRBD2 (5 bases each). This CDR3 contains 18 residues. CDR1 is SGHDN and CDR2 is FVKESK in the germline V gene. V shed 0 bases and J shed 0 bases, with 17 bases lying between them. CDR3 DNA sequence: TGTGCCAGCAGCCAAGATCTCGGGCAGGGAGTGTACCAAGAGACCCAGTACTTC. Amino acid sequence: CASSQDLGQGVYQETQYF.

This chain uses TRBV18 with TRBJ2-7, with 12 bases lining up with TRBD1. V trimming: 3 bases; J trimming: 6 bases; junction bases outside the gene matches: 9. Germline V CDR1 and CDR2: KGHSH, LQKENI. The CDR3 contains 16 residues. CDR3 bases: TGTGCCAGCTCACCCGTTACCGGGACAGGGGGCCCCGAGCAGTACTTC. This encodes CASSPVTGTGGPEQYF.

The chain employs TRBV6-5 and TRBJ2-7, with no clear D. Trimming pared 2 bases from V and 2 bases from J, leaving 16 bases between. This CDR3 region has 16 residues. Germline V gene data show CDR1 as MNHEY and CDR2 as SVGAGI. The CDR3 loop is CASSYQNPTRTYEQYF. CDR3 sequence (DNA): TGTGCCAGCAGTTACCAAAACCCTACCCGTACCTACGAGCAGTACTTC.

This clonotype appeared a few times. V is TRBV6-5 and J is TRBJ1-4; D is possibly TRBD1 (5 bases). V shed 7 bases and J shed 7 bases, with 16 bases lying between them. The germline CDR1 and CDR2 sequences are MNHEY and SVGAGI. The CDR3 is made up of 14 amino acids. CDR3 in DNA: TGTGCCAGCACGGGCCGGAGGGGCGGTGAAAAACTGTTTTTT. Protein sequence: CASTGRRGGEKLFF.

V and J are TRBV9 and TRBJ2-5; TRBD1 matches at 7 bases. CDR1 and CDR2 (germline): SGDLS, YYNGEE. This CDR3 comprises 13 residues. Trimming at V came to 6 bases and at J to 5 bases, leaving 7 bases not matched to a gene. The CDR3 DNA sequence: TGTGCCAGCAAAGGACAGGTAGCGGAGACCCAGTACTTC. Translating gives CASKGQVAETQYF. Based on the CDR3 plus reference TRBV9 and TRBJ2-5, the full variable domain is DSGVTQTPKHLITATGQRVTLRCSPRSGDLSVYWYQQSLDQGLQFLIQYYNGEERAKGNILERFSAQQFPDLHSELNLSSLELGDSALYFCASKGQVAETQYFGPGTRLLVL.

The rearrangement joins TRBV11-1 to TRBJ2-1; D possibly corresponds to TRBD2 (6 bases). CDR1 is SGHAT, CDR2 FQDESV, per germline (reference sequence). V lost 3 bases and J lost 0, with 24 bases in between. This CDR3 has 20 residues. In DNA form, the CDR3 reads TGTGCCAGCAGCTTGCGATGGAGCGGGCGAGCTCAGAGCTCCTACAATGAGCAGTTCTTC. Residues: CASSLRWSGRAQSSYNEQFF.

The sample holds many counts of this clonotype. The chain links TRBV25-1 to TRBJ2-5; D gene ambiguous. Trimming shortened V by 4 bases and J by 4 bases, and 4 bases separated the two germline ends. There are 11 residues in the CDR3. Germline assignment: CDR1 MGHDK and CDR2 SYGVNS. The CDR3 DNA is TGTGCCAGCAGTGCTTTAGAGACCCAGTACTTC. This gives the protein CASSALETQYF.

The chain combines TRBV28 with TRBJ2-7; D is tentatively TRBD1 or TRBD2 (5 bases each). The DNA end lines up better with TRBJ2-5; the J call may be wrong. The CDR3 covers 13 residues. In germline, CDR1 is MDHEN, CDR2 SYDVKM. CDR3 sequence: CASSALRGGTQYF. The CDR3 bases are TGTGCCAGCAGTGCCTTGAGGGGCGGGACCCAGTACTTC.

In this sample, this clonotype turned up a few times. The rearrangement uses TRBV5-1 and TRBJ2-7, with TRBD1 as a possible D gene (6 bases). The length of the CDR3 is 15 residues. The germline V gene has CDR1 SGHRS and CDR2 YFSETQ. V was trimmed by 4 bases and J by 2 bases, leaving 16 bases between them. The CDR3 DNA follows: TGCGCCAGCAGCCCAAATTGGGGGACAACCTACGAGCAGTACTTC. This translates into CASSPNWGTTYEQYF.

The chain joins TRBV7-2 to TRBJ2-1, with a weak D call TRBD1 (5 bases). Germline-derived CDR1 and CDR2 are SGHTA and FQGNSA. Trimming removed 6 bases from V and 5 bases from J, with 11 bases in between. The CDR3 length is 13 residues. CDR3 in amino acids: CASSRQFHNEQFF. CDR3 DNA: TGTGCCAGCAGTAGACAGTTTCACAATGAGCAGTTCTTC. Complete variable domain (other parts from reference TRBV7-2 and TRBJ2-1): GAGVSQSPSNKVTEKGKDVELRCDPISGHTALYWYRQSLGQGLEFLIYFQGNSAPDKSGLPSDRFSAERTGGSVSTLTIQRTQQEDSAVYLCASSRQFHNEQFFGPGTRLTVL.

This clonotype appeared a single time. This chain uses TRBV11-2 with TRBJ2-7; D possibly corresponds to TRBD1 (6 bases). V was shortened by 4 bases and J by 2 bases, with 12 bases between the two germline ends. In germline, CDR1 is SGHAT, CDR2 FQNNGV. The CDR3 loop spans 14 amino acids. The CDR3 region has the DNA TGTGCCAGCAGCTCTACAGGGTGGCCCTACGAGCAGTACTTC. This sequence encodes CASSSTGWPYEQYF.

The chain couples TRBV12-3 or TRBV12-4 to TRBJ2-7; 10 nucleotides match TRBD2. V lost 6 bases to trimming and J lost 7 bases; unmatched junction nucleotides: 21. The CDR3 extends over 18 amino acids. Written as DNA, the CDR3 is TGTGCCAGCAGCCTAAATGACCTTAGCGGGGGGCCTAACAATGAGCAGTACTTC. The encoded protein is CASSLNDLSGGPNNEQYF.